The sequence of this TCR beta chain was determined in a study of blood T cell repertoires in COVID-19. Study as a whole: Samples came from the United States, Italy and Spain, spanning acute and convalescent COVID-19. The cDNA or gDNA used as material had been derived from T cells, B-cell-depleted T cells, or PBMCs.

This CDR3 is built from 15 residues. Germline-derived CDR1 and CDR2 are SGHRS and YFSETQ. Trimming pared 0 bases from V and 2 bases from J, leaving 11 bases between. Assay used: immunoSEQ multiplex PCR; TCRdb lists only in-frame clones, some missing. The sample comprises 140,000 to 150,000 clones, 88% of which are singletons, and 1.5% to 2% rests with the top ten. The TCR was taken from a man in his sixties or seventies with acute or convalescent COVID-19. V gene TRBV5-1 combines with J gene TRBJ2-5; D gene uncertain. Sequences were obtained from peripheral blood. CDR3 loop: CASSLASGLQETQYF. The CDR3 DNA is TGCGCCAGCAGCTTGGCCTCTGGTCTACAAGAGACCCAGTACTTC.